These T cell receptor beta chains were read from a single sample in a study of T cell responses to AZD1222 COVID-19 vaccine. Method: immunoSEQ multiplex PCR; TCRdb's copy keeps in-frame clones and lacks some. The sample contains over 110,000 clones, almost 95% of which appear only once. Here the sequenced sample was peripheral blood, taken 28 days after the second AZD1222 dose. The receptor set was obtained from an adult who received the AZD1222 COVID-19 vaccine. CDR3s include the opening cysteine and the closing phenylalanine or tryptophan. The order of the fields is D gene, V gene, J gene, clone size, CDR3 DNA, CDR3 protein. D genes are given only for firm matches. Size values are once, few and many counts, or a class for expanded clones, and some rows have none.

D gene: -
V gene: TRBV6-1
J gene: TRBJ2-2
clone size: -
CDR3 DNA: TGTGCCAGCAGTGAAGCGCGATTGAGGGCTGAGGTGTTTTTT
CDR3 protein: CASSEARLRAEVFF

D gene: TRBD1
V gene: TRBV19
J gene: TRBJ1-1
clone size: few
CDR3 DNA: TGTGCCAGTAGCTCGGGGACAGGGGGCGCTGAGGCTGAAGCTTTCTTT
CDR3 protein: CASSSGTGGAEAEAFF

D gene: -
V gene: TRBV6-5
J gene: TRBJ1-2
clone size: once
CDR3 DNA: TGTGCCAGCAGTTACTCGGAAAGGGTTACCTATGGCTACACCTTC
CDR3 protein: CASSYSERVTYGYTF

D gene: -
V gene: TRBV6-5
J gene: TRBJ1-4
clone size: -
CDR3 DNA: TGTGCCAGCAGCCTCGGTGGGAGGGAAAAACTGTTTTTT
CDR3 protein: CASSLGGREKLFF

D gene: -
V gene: TRBV5-6
J gene: TRBJ2-1
clone size: -
CDR3 DNA: TGTGCCAGCAGCTCTGGCAGCTCCTACAATGAGCAGTTCTTC
CDR3 protein: CASSSGSSYNEQFF

D gene: TRBD1
V gene: TRBV27
J gene: TRBJ1-6
clone size: -
CDR3 DNA: TGTGCCAGCAAGGGACAGGAAAATTCACCCCTCCACTTT
CDR3 protein: CASKGQENSPLHF

D gene: TRBD1
V gene: TRBV2
J gene: TRBJ1-2
clone size: once
CDR3 DNA: TGTGCCAGCAGTTACGGGACAGCGAACTATGGCTACACCTTC
CDR3 protein: CASSYGTANYGYTF

D gene: -
V gene: TRBV7-3
J gene: TRBJ1-1
clone size: once
CDR3 DNA: TGTGCCAGCAGCCCACAGGGTGGAGACACTGAAGCTTTCTTT
CDR3 protein: CASSPQGGDTEAFF

D gene: -
V gene: TRBV18
J gene: TRBJ2-5
clone size: -
CDR3 DNA: TGTGCCAGCTCACCCGACGGAGTTCAAGAGACCCAGTACTTC
CDR3 protein: CASSPDGVQETQYF

D gene: -
V gene: TRBV20-1
J gene: TRBJ1-6
clone size: -
CDR3 DNA: TGCAGTGCTAGAGGCTCCCGTACCCTCCACTTT
CDR3 protein: CSARGSRTLHF

D gene: TRBD2
V gene: TRBV18
J gene: TRBJ2-5
clone size: -
CDR3 DNA: TGTGCCAGCTCTATCCCCGTTTGGGGGACTAGCAATCGGGTGAAAGAGACCCAGTACTTC
CDR3 protein: CASSIPVWGTSNRVKETQYF

D gene: -
V gene: TRBV7-2
J gene: TRBJ1-6
clone size: once
CDR3 DNA: TGTGCCAGCAGAATACCGGGGCCCCGGGATAATTCACCCCTCCACTTT
CDR3 protein: CASRIPGPRDNSPLHF

D gene: TRBD2
V gene: TRBV15
J gene: TRBJ2-1
clone size: -
CDR3 DNA: TGTGCCACCAGCGGTAACAGAGCGGGGGGCTTCTACAATGAGCAGTTCTTC
CDR3 protein: CATSGNRAGGFYNEQFF

D gene: -
V gene: TRBV6-6
J gene: TRBJ1-1
clone size: -
CDR3 DNA: TGTGCCAGCAGTTACCGAGACAACACTGAAGCTTTCTTT
CDR3 protein: CASSYRDNTEAFF

D gene: -
V gene: TRBV11-2
J gene: TRBJ1-2
clone size: -
CDR3 DNA: TGTGCCAGCAGCCCAGAGTGGGGTGACTATGGCTACACCTTC
CDR3 protein: CASSPEWGDYGYTF

D gene: TRBD1
V gene: TRBV2
J gene: TRBJ1-1
clone size: -
CDR3 DNA: TGTGCCAGCAGGGCGGACAGGTCAAACACTGAAGCTTTCTTT
CDR3 protein: CASRADRSNTEAFF

D gene: -
V gene: TRBV3-1/TRBV3-2
J gene: TRBJ2-7
clone size: -
CDR3 DNA: TGTGCCAGCAGCCAAGATTATACAGCCGTGCAGTACTTC
CDR3 protein: CASSQDYTAVQYF

D gene: -
V gene: TRBV28
J gene: TRBJ1-1
clone size: -
CDR3 DNA: TGTGCCAGCAGTTTCAACCTTCTGGGGGGGCTGACAGGGAACACTGAAGCTTTCTTT
CDR3 protein: CASSFNLLGGLTGNTEAFF

D gene: -
V gene: TRBV6-1
J gene: TRBJ1-4
clone size: -
CDR3 DNA: TGTGCCAGCAGTGTGGGGCAGACTTTAGGAGGCGAAAAACTGTTTTTT
CDR3 protein: CASSVGQTLGGEKLFF

D gene: TRBD1
V gene: TRBV27
J gene: TRBJ1-1
clone size: -
CDR3 DNA: TGTGCCAGCAGTTTTCGGGACAGGGGAGCTGAAGCTTTCTTT
CDR3 protein: CASSFRDRGAEAFF

D gene: -
V gene: TRBV2
J gene: TRBJ1-2
clone size: -
CDR3 DNA: TGTGCCAGCATGGATCACGGGCGGACTAACTATGGCTACACCTTC
CDR3 protein: CASMDHGRTNYGYTF

D gene: -
V gene: TRBV5-6
J gene: TRBJ2-2
clone size: -
CDR3 DNA: TGTGCCAGCAGCTTGGCAGGAACGGGGGAGCTGTTTTTT
CDR3 protein: CASSLAGTGELFF